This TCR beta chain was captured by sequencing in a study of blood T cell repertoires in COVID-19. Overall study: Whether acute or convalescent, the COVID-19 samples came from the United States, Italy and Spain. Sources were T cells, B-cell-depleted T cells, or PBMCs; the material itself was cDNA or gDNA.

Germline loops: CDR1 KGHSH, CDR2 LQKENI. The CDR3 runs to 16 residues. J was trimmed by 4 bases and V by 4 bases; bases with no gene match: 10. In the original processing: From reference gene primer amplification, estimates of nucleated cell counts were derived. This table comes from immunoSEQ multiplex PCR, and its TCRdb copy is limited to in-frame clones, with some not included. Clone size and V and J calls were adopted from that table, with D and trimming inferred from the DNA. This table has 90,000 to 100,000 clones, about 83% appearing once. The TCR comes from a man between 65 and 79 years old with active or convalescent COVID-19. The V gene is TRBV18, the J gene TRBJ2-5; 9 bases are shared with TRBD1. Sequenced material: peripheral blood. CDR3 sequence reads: CASSQDRGASRETQYF. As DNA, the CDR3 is TGTGCCAGCTCACAGGACAGGGGAGCGAGTCGAGAGACCCAGTACTTC.